This is a list of T cell receptor beta chains from one sample in a study of molecular identifiers for immune sequencing clone quantification. TCRdb re-analysed the PCR reads in MiXCR, keeping a single row per CDR3 protein. Of about half a million distinct CDR3 sequences listed, under 30% are singletons. Material: naive CD8+ T cells from blood, with Jurkat cell RNA spiked in. These receptors came from a human donor in good health. Some libraries in this study had Jurkat cell RNA spiked in. CDR3s include the opening cysteine and the closing phenylalanine or tryptophan. A D gene is named only where the DNA matches it firmly. The size entry is marked missing in some rows and otherwise reads once, few, many or a size class.

>-|TRBV10-2|TRBJ2-7|few
CASSENGAGALSYEQYF
TGCGCCAGCAGTGAGAATGGGGCGGGGGCCCTCTCCTACGAGCAGTACTTC
>-|TRBV3-1|TRBJ2-7|many
CASSQVIAYEQYF
TGTGCCAGCAGCCAAGTTATAGCCTACGAGCAGTACTTC
>-|TRBV28|TRBJ2-5|-
CASSLQGSGEPQYF
TGTGCCAGCAGTTTGCAGGGGTCAGGGGAGCCCCAGTACTTC
>TRBD1|TRBV5-1|TRBJ2-1|-
CASSLDLLLGQVNNEQFF
TGCGCCAGCAGCCTGGATCTCTTACTGGGACAGGTCAACAATGAGCAGTTCTTC
>-|TRBV7-3|TRBJ2-3|-
CASSLMGWLGTDTQYF
TGTGCCAGCAGCTTAATGGGTTGGCTAGGCACAGATACGCAGTATTTT
>-|TRBV11-2|TRBJ2-7|few
CASSLPSGVGSYEQYF
TGTGCCAGCAGCTTACCAAGCGGCGTAGGGTCCTACGAGCAGTACTTC
>-|TRBV28|TRBJ1-4|few
CASSFQGGGEKLFF
TGTGCCAGCAGTTTCCAGGGCGGCGGTGAAAAACTGTTTTTT
>-|TRBV5-1|TRBJ2-6|-
CASSMWYSGANVLTF
TGCGCCAGCAGTATGTGGTACTCTGGGGCCAACGTCCTGACTTTC
>-|TRBV6-6|TRBJ2-7|-
CASILNIGGPSYEQYF
TGTGCCAGCATCCTTAACATCGGGGGCCCTTCCTACGAGCAGTACTTC
>-|TRBV7-9|TRBJ1-1|few
CASSFRLYEAFF
TGTGCCAGCAGCTTCCGTCTCTATGAAGCTTTCTTT
>TRBD1|TRBV13|TRBJ1-1|-
CASSSEQGARTEAFF
TGTGCCAGCAGCTCCGAACAGGGGGCGCGAACTGAAGCTTTCTTT
>-|TRBV7-8|TRBJ1-1|-
CASSLTEGAFF
TGTGCCAGCAGCTTAACGGAAGGAGCTTTCTTT
>-|TRBV7-9|TRBJ2-3|many
CASSFGRADTQYF
TGTGCCAGCAGCTTCGGCAGGGCAGATACGCAGTATTTT
>-|TRBV7-9|TRBJ2-1|-
CASSPPRPGDEQLF
TGTGCCAGCAGCCCCCCGAGGCCCGGGGATGAGCAGCTCTTC
>TRBD1|TRBV2|TRBJ1-2|-
CASSEEGASYYGYTF
TGTGCCAGCAGTGAGGAGGGGGCTAGCTACTATGGCTACACCTTC
>TRBD2|TRBV30|TRBJ2-1|few
CAWSSTGTSGSGQFF
TGTGCCTGGAGTTCCACCGGGACTAGCGGTAGCGGGCAGTTCTTC
>-|TRBV18|TRBJ2-7|-
CASSPGYSHEQYF
TGTGCCAGCTCACCAGGGTACTCCCACGAGCAGTACTTC
>TRBD1|TRBV20-1|TRBJ2-1|-
CSAQDRLDEQLF
TGCAGTGCTCAGGACAGGTTAGATGAGCAGCTCTTC
>TRBD2|TRBV19|TRBJ2-3|many
CASSMTSGYTDTQYF
TGTGCCAGTAGTATGACTAGCGGCTACACAGATACGCAGTATTTT
>TRBD1|TRBV2|TRBJ1-4|few
CAGTGETGTNEKLFF
TGTGCCGGGACAGGGGAGACCGGGACTAATGAAAAACTGTTTTTT
>TRBD2|TRBV19|TRBJ2-1|few
CASSPISGVFYNEQFF
TGTGCCAGTAGTCCGATTAGCGGGGTTTTCTACAATGAGCAGTTCTTC
>TRBD2|TRBV29-1|TRBJ2-3|many
CSVRGSGSADTQYF
TGCAGCGTCCGGGGTAGCGGGAGTGCAGATACGCAGTATTTT
>-|TRBV15|TRBJ1-1|many
CATSRVVYSMAEAFF
TGTGCCACCAGCAGAGTTGTATATAGTATGGCTGAAGCTTTCTTT
>-|TRBV9|TRBJ2-3|many
CASSVAGATTDTQYF
TGTGCCAGCAGCGTAGCTGGGGCAACCACAGATACGCAGTATTTT
>TRBD1|TRBV12-5|TRBJ2-5|-
CAGGLPGTGGEETQYF
TGTGCTGGTGGTTTGCCCGGGACAGGGGGCGAAGAGACCCAGTACTTC
>-|TRBV7-2|TRBJ2-3|many
CASSTLRTDTQYF
TGTGCCAGCAGCACCCTACGCACAGATACGCAGTATTTT
>-|TRBV18|TRBJ2-5|once
CASSSGPDEETQYF
TGTGCCAGCTCATCGGGACCGGATGAAGAGACCCAGTACTTC
>TRBD2|TRBV4-2|TRBJ2-4|-
CASSTRPSGPPERNIQYF
TGTGCCAGCAGCACCCGACCTAGCGGGCCACCCGAGAGAAACATTCAGTACTTC
>-|TRBV7-9|TRBJ1-5|many
CASSAGRGYSNQPQHF
TGTGCCAGCAGCGCTGGGAGGGGTTATAGCAATCAGCCCCAGCATTTT
>-|TRBV4-1|TRBJ1-5|many
CASSPEGQIRNQPQHF
TGCGCCAGCAGCCCGGAAGGACAGATTAGAAATCAGCCCCAGCATTTT
>TRBD1|TRBV27|TRBJ2-7|few
CASRHGTGVIRSSYEQYF
TGTGCCAGCAGGCATGGGACAGGGGTTATAAGGAGCTCCTACGAGCAGTACTTC
>-|TRBV14|TRBJ1-1|many
CASTWPEMNTEAFF
TGTGCCAGCACCTGGCCCGAGATGAACACTGAAGCTTTCTTT
>-|TRBV30|TRBJ2-7|-
CALFTNPSYEQYF
TGTGCCCTATTCACGAATCCTTCCTACGAGCAGTACTTC
>TRBD2|TRBV7-2|TRBJ2-3|many
CASSFSGGAYTDTQYF
TGTGCCAGCAGCTTTAGCGGGGGGGCCTACACAGATACGCAGTATTTT
>TRBD2|TRBV4-3|TRBJ2-1|few
CASSQRGVSGREGSSYNEQFF
TGCGCCAGCAGCCAACGGGGTGTTAGCGGGAGGGAGGGAAGCTCCTACAATGAGCAGTTCTTC
>TRBD2|TRBV6-5|TRBJ2-1|-
CANSYSTSGSAEQFF
TGTGCCAACAGTTACTCGACTAGCGGGAGTGCTGAGCAGTTCTTC
>-|TRBV7-3|TRBJ1-6|few
CASSLTLTVCGLNSPLHF
TGTGCCAGCAGCTTAACGTTAACCGTTTGCGGCCTTAATTCACCCCTCCACTTT
>-|TRBV4-3|TRBJ2-7|few
CASSQDVLGTNNEQYF
TGCGCCAGCAGCCAAGATGTCCTAGGGACAAATAACGAGCAGTACTTC
>-|TRBV9|TRBJ2-7|few
CASSLRDNDYEQYF
TGTGCCAGCAGCCTCCGGGACAACGACTACGAGCAGTACTTC
>TRBD1|TRBV19|TRBJ1-5|many
CAIGQGASPQHF
TGTGCCATCGGACAGGGGGCTTCGCCCCAGCATTTT
>-|TRBV28|TRBJ2-3|-
CASKGTASTDTQYF
TGTGCCAGCAAGGGGACGGCTAGCACAGATACGCAGTATTTT
>-|TRBV6-1|TRBJ1-2|-
CASSEIGGYGYTF
TGTGCCAGCAGTGAAATCGGAGGGTATGGCTACACCTTC
>TRBD2|TRBV12-3/TRBV12-4|TRBJ2-5|few
CASSPPPTSGQETQYF
TGTGCCAGCAGTCCCCCCCCGACTAGCGGCCAAGAGACCCAGTACTTC
>-|TRBV20-1|TRBJ2-1|few
CSARAIYNEQFF
TGCAGTGCTAGAGCCATTTACAATGAGCAGTTCTTC
>TRBD2|TRBV27|TRBJ2-3|few
CASSLWPAGEVADTQYF
TGTGCCAGCAGTTTATGGCCAGCGGGGGAGGTCGCAGATACGCAGTATTTT
>TRBD2|TRBV6-2/TRBV6-3|TRBJ2-1|few
CASSYLGLAEQFF
TGTGCCAGCAGTTACTTGGGACTAGCGGAGCAGTTCTTC
>-|TRBV7-9|TRBJ2-7|-
CASSPPARDSYEQYF
TGTGCCAGCAGCCCCCCGGCGCGGGACTCCTACGAGCAGTACTTC
>-|TRBV6-2/TRBV6-3|TRBJ2-7|-
CASNQITGLGEQYF
TGTGCCAGCAACCAAATAACAGGGTTGGGAGAGCAGTACTTC
>TRBD2|TRBV20-1|TRBJ2-5|-
CSAGLAGGWGEPQNF
TGCAGCGCTGGACTAGCGGGAGGTTGGGGGGAGCCCCAGAACTTC
>TRBD2|TRBV7-8|TRBJ2-3|many
CASKRGGRSTTDTQYF
TGTGCCAGCAAACGGGGGGGCAGGTCGACCACAGATACGCAGTATTTT
>-|TRBV19|TRBJ1-5|few
CASSIWWGNNQPQHF
TGTGCCAGTAGTATTTGGTGGGGAAACAATCAGCCCCAGCATTTT
>TRBD1|TRBV7-9|TRBJ2-7|many
CASSTTGVQSYEQYF
TGTGCCAGCAGCACGACAGGGGTACAATCCTACGAGCAGTACTTC
>-|TRBV11-2|TRBJ2-3|many
CASSFLGYYSPDTQYF
TGTGCCAGCAGCTTCCTTGGCTATTATTCGCCAGATACGCAGTATTTT
>-|TRBV19|TRBJ2-2|many
CASRLGAYDTGELFF
TGTGCCAGTAGGTTGGGAGCGTATGACACCGGGGAGCTGTTTTTT
>-|TRBV11-2|TRBJ2-3|-
CASSPPRSAGASTDTQYF
TGTGCCAGCAGCCCCCCCCGGTCTGCGGGGGCAAGCACAGATACGCAGTATTTT
>-|TRBV6-6|TRBJ1-1|-
CASSYEGANTEAFF
TGTGCCAGCAGTTACGAAGGGGCGAACACTGAAGCTTTCTTT
>TRBD2|TRBV19|TRBJ2-1|-
CASRSSGDNEQFF
TGTGCCAGTAGGTCTAGCGGGGACAATGAGCAGTTCTTC
>TRBD2|TRBV3-1|TRBJ2-2|-
CASSQDFGGAAGELFF
TGTGCCAGCAGCCAAGATTTCGGGGGGGCAGCCGGGGAGCTGTTTTTT
>TRBD2|TRBV15|TRBJ2-7|-
CATSRDRGEGRSYEQYF
TGTGCCACCAGCAGAGATCGGGGGGAGGGCCGGTCCTACGAGCAGTACTTC